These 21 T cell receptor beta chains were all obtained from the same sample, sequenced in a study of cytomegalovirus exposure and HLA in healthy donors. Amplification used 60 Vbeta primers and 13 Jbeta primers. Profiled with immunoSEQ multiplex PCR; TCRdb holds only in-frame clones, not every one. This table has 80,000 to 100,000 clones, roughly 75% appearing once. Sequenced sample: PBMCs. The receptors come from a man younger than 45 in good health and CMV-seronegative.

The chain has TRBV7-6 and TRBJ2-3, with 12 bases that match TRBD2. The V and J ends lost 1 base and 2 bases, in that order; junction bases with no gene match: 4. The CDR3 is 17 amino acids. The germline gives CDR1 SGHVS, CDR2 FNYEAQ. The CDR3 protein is CASSLGLAGGFTDTQYF. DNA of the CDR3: TGTGCCAGCAGCTTAGGCCTAGCGGGAGGGTTCACAGATACGCAGTATTTT.

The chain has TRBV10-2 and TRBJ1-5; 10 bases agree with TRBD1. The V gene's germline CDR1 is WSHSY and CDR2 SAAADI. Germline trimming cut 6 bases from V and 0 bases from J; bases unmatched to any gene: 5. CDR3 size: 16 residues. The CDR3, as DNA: TGCGCCAGCAGGGCGGGACAGGGGTATAGCAATCAGCCCCAGCATTTT. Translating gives CASRAGQGYSNQPQHF.

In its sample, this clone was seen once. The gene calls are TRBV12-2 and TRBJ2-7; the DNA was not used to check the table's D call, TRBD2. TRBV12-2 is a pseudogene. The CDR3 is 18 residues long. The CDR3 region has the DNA TGTGCAAGTCGCTTCGCGGGGACTCCGGTCCCGAGCTCCTACGAGCAGTACTTC. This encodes CASRFAGTPVPSSYEQYF.

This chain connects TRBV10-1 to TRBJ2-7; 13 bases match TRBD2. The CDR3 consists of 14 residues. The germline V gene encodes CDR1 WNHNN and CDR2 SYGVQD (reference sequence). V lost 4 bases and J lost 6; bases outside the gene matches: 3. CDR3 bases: TGCGCCAGCAGTGTCGGACTAGCGGGAGCCGAGCAGTACTTC. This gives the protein CASSVGLAGAEQYF.

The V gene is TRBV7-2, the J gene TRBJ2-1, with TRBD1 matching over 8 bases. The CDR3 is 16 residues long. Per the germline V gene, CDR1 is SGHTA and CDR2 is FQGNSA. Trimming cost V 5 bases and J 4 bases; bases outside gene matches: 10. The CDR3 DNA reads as TGTGCCAGCAGCAAGAATCCGGGACAGGTGTACAATGAGCAGTTCTTC. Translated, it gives CASSKNPGQVYNEQFF.

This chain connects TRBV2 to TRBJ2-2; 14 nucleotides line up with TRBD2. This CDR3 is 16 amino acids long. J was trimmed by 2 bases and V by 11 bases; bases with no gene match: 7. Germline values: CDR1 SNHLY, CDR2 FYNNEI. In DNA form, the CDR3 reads TGTGCCTCAAGACTAGCGGGAGGGTTAAACACCGGGGAGCTGTTTTTT. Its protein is CASRLAGGLNTGELFF.

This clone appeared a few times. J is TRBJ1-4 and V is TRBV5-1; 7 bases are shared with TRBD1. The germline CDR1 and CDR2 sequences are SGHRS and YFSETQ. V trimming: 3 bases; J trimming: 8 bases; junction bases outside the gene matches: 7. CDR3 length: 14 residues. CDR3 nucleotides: TGCGCCAGCAGCTCCACAGGGGCCAGGGAAAAACTGTTTTTT. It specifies CASSSTGAREKLFF.

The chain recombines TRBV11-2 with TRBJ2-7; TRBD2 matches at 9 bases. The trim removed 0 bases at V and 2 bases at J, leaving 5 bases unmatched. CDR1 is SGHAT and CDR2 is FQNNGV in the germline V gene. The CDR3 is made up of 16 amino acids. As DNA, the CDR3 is TGTGCCAGCAGCTTAGATCTCGGGACTAGCACCTACGAGCAGTACTTC. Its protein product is CASSLDLGTSTYEQYF.

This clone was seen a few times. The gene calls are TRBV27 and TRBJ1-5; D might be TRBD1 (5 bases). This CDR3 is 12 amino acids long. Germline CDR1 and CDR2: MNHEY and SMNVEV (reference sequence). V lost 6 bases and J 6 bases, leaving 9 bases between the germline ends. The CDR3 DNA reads TGTGCCAGCAGCCCCACAGGTCAGCCCCAGCATTTT. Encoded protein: CASSPTGQPQHF.

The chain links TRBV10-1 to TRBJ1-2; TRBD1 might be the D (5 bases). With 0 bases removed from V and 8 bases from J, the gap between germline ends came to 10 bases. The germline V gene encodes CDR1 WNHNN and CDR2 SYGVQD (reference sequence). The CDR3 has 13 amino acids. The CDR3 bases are TGCGCCAGCAGTGAGTCGGGCAGGGAAGGCTACACCTTC. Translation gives CASSESGREGYTF.

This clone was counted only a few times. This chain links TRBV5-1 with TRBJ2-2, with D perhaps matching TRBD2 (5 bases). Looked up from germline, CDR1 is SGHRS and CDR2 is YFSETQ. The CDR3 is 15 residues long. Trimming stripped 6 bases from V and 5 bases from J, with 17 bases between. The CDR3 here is CASTQTLGGTGELFF. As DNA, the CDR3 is TGCGCCAGCACCCAGACCCTCGGAGGAACCGGGGAGCTGTTTTTT.

This CDR3 is CASTGQGPTEAFF. DNA of the CDR3: TGTGCCAGCACCGGACAGGGGCCCACTGAAGCTTTCTTT. The rearrangement joins TRBV7-9 to TRBJ1-1; 9 bases fit TRBD1. After removal of 7 bases from V and 4 bases from J, the junction contained 4 bases not matched to a gene. Germline V gene data show CDR1 as SEHNR and CDR2 as FQNEAQ (reference sequence). CDR3 length equals 13 residues.

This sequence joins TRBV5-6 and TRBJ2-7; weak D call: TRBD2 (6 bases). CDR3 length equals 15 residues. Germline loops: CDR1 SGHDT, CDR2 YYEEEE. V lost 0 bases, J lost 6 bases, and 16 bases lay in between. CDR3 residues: CASSLDGRGFGEQYF. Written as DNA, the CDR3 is TGTGCCAGCAGCTTGGACGGGAGAGGGTTTGGCGAGCAGTACTTC.

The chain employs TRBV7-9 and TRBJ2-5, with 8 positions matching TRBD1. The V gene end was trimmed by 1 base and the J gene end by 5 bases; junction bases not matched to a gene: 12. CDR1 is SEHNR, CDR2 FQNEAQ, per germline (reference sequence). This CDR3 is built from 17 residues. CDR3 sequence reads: CASSLVSRGRVLETQYF. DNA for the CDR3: TGTGCCAGCAGCTTAGTGAGCAGGGGGCGCGTTTTGGAGACCCAGTACTTC.

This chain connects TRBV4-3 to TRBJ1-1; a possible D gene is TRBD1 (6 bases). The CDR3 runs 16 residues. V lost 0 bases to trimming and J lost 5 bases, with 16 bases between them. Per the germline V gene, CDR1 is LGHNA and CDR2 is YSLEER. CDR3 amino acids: CASSQDWRGGLTEAFF. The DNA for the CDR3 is TGCGCCAGCAGCCAAGATTGGAGGGGGGGGCTTACTGAAGCTTTCTTT.

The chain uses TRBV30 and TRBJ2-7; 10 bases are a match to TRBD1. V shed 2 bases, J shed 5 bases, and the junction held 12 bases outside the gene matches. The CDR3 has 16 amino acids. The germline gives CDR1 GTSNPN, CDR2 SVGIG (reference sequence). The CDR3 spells CAWSRIPGQGIDEQYF. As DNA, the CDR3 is TGTGCCTGGAGTCGAATCCCGGGACAGGGGATCGACGAGCAGTACTTC.

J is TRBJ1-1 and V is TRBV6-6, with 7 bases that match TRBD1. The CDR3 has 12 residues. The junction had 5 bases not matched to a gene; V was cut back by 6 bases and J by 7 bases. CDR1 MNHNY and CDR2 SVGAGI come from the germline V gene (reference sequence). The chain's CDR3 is CASSPGQVEAFF. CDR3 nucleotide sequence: TGTGCCAGCAGCCCCGGACAGGTTGAAGCTTTCTTT.

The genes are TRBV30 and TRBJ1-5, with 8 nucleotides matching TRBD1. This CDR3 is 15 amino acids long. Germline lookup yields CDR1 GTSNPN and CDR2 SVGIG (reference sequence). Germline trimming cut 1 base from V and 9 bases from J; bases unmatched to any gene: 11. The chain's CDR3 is CAWSADRGFEGPQHF. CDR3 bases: TGTGCCTGGAGTGCCGACAGGGGTTTTGAGGGGCCCCAGCATTTT. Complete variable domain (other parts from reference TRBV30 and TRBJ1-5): SQTIHQWPATLVQPVGSPLSLECTVEGTSNPNLYWYRQAAGRGLQLLFYSVGIGQISSEVPQNLSASRPQDRQFILSSKKLLLSDSGFYLCAWSADRGFEGPQHFGDGTRLSIL.

DNA for the CDR3: TGCGCCAGCAGCTTGCCAAGGGACACTTACAATGAGCAGTTCTTC. Its protein product is CASSLPRDTYNEQFF. The rearrangement joins TRBV5-1 to TRBJ2-1; weak D call: TRBD1 (6 bases). Germline loops: CDR1 SGHRS, CDR2 YFSETQ. The CDR3 consists of 15 residues. V was shortened by 1 base and J by 4 bases, with 12 bases between the two germline ends.

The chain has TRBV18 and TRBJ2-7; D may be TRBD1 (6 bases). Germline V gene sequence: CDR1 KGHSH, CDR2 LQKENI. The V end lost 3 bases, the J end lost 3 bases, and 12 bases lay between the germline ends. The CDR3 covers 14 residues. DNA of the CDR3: TGTGCCAGCTCACCCGAAACAGGGAGCTACGAGCAGTACTTC. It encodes CASSPETGSYEQYF.

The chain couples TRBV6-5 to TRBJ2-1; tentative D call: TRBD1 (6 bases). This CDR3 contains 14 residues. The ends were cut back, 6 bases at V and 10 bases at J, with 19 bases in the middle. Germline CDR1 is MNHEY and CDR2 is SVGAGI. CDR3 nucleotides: TGTGCCAGCAGCCCCTCCCGACAGGCGCAGGAGCAGTTCTTC. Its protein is CASSPSRQAQEQFF.